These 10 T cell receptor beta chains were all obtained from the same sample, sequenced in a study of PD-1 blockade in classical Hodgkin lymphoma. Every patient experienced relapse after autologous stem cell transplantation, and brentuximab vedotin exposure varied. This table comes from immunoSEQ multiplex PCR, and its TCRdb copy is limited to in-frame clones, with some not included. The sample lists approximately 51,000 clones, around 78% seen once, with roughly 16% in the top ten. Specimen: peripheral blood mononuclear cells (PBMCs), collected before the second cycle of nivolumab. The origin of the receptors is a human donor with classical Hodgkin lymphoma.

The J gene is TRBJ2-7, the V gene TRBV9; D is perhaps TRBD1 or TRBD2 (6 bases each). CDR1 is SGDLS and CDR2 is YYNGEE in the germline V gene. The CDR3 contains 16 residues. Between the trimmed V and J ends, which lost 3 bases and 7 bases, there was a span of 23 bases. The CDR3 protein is CASSAQGGTPYEEQYF. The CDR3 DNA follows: TGTGCCAGCAGCGCCCAAGGCGGGACACCCTACGAGGAGCAGTACTTC.

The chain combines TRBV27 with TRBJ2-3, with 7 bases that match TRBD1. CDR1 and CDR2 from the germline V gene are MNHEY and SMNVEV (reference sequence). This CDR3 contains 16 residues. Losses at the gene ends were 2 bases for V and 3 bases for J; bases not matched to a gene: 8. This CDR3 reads CASSLRGPQATDTQYF. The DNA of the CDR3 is TGTGCCAGCAGTTTAAGGGGGCCCCAGGCGACAGATACGCAGTATTTT.

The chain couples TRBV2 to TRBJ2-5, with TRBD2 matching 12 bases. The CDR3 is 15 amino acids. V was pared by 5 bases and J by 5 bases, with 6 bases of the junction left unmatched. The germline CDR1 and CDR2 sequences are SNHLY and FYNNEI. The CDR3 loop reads CASSLRTSGTETQYF. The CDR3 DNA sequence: TGTGCCAGCAGTTTAAGGACTAGCGGGACGGAGACCCAGTACTTC.

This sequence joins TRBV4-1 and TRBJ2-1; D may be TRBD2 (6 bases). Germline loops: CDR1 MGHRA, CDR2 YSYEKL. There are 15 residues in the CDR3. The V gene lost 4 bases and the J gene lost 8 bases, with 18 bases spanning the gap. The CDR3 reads CASSPSGLPLYEQFF. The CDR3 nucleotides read TGCGCCAGCAGCCCCTCGGGACTCCCTCTTTATGAGCAGTTCTTC.

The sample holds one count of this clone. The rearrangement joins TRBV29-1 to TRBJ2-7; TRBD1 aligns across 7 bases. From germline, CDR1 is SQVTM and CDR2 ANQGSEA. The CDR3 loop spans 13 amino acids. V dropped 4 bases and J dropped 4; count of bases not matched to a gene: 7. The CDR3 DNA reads TGCAGCGTTGGCTGGGACAGAGGATACGAGCAGTACTTC. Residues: CSVGWDRGYEQYF.

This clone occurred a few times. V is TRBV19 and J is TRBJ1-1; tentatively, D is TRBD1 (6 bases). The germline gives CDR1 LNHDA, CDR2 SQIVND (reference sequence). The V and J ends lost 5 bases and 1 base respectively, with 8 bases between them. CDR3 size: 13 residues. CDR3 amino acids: CASSGTPNTEAFF. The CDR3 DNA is TGTGCCAGTAGTGGGACACCGAACACTGAAGCTTTCTTT. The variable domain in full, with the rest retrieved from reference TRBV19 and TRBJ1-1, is DGGITQSPKYLFRKEGQNVTLSCEQNLNHDAMYWYRQDPGQGLRLIYYSQIVNDFQKGDIAEGYSVSREKKESFPLTVTSAQKNPTAFYLCASSGTPNTEAFFGQGTRLTVV.

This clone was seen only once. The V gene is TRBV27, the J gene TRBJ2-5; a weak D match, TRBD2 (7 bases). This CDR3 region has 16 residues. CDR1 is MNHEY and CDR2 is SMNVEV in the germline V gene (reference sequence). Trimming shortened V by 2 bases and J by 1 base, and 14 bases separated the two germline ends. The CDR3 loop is CASSLARGRAQETQYF. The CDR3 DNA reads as TGTGCCAGCAGTTTAGCTAGGGGGAGGGCCCAAGAGACCCAGTACTTC.

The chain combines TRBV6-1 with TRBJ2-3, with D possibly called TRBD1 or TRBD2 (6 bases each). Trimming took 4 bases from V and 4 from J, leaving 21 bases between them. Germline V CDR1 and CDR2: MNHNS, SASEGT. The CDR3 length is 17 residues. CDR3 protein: CASSAVGGGTGADTQYF. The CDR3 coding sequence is TGTGCCAGCAGTGCCGTGGGGGGCGGGACGGGGGCAGATACGCAGTATTTT.

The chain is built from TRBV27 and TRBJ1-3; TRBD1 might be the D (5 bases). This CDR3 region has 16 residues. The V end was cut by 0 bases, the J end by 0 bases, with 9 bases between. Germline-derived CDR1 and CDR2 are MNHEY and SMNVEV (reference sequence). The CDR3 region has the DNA TGTGCCAGCAGTTTATCTCGGGACGGCTCTGGAAACACCATATATTTT. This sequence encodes CASSLSRDGSGNTIYF.

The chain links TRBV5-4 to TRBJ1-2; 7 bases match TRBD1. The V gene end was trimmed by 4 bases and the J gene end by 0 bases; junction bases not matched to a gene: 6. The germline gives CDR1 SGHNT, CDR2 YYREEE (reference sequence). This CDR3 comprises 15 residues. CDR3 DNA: TGTGCCAGCAGCCAAGCGACAGGGACTAACTATGGCTACACCTTC. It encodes CASSQATGTNYGYTF.